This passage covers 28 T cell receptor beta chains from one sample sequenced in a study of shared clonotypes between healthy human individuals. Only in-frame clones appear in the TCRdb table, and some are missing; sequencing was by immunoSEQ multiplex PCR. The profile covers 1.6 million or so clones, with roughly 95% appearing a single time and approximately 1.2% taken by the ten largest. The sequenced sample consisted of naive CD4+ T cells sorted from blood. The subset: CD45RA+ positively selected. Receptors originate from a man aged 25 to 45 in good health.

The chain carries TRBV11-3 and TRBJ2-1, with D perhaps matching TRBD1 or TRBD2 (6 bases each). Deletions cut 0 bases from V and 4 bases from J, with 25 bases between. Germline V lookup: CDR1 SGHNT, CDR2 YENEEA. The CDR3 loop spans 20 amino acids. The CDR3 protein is CASSLDVWGDNLKGYNEQFF. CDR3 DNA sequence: TGTGCCAGCAGCTTAGATGTTTGGGGGGACAACCTCAAGGGATACAATGAGCAGTTCTTC. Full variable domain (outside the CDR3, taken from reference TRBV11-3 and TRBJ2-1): EAGVVQSPRYKIIEKKQPVAFWCNPISGHNTLYWYLQNLGQGPELLIRYENEEAVDDSQLPKDRFSAERLKGVDSTLKIQPAELGDSAVYLCASSLDVWGDNLKGYNEQFFGPGTRLTVL.

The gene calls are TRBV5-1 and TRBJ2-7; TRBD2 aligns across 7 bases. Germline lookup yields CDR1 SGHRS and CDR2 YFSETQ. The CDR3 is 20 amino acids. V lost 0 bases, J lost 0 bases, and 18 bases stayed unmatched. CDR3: CASSLEPTSWGGSYSYEQYF. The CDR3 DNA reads TGCGCCAGCAGCTTGGAACCGACATCGTGGGGCGGGAGTTACTCCTACGAGCAGTACTTC.

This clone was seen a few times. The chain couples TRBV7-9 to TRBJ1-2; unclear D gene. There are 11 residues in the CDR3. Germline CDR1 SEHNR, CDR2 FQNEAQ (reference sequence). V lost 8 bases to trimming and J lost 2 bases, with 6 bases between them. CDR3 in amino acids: CASVENYGYTF. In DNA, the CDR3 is TGTGCCAGCGTAGAGAACTATGGCTACACCTTC.

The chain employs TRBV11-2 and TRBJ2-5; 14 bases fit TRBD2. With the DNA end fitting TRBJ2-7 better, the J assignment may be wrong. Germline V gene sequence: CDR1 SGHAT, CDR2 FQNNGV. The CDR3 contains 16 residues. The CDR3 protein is CASSIRLAGGPYEQYF. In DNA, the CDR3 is TGTGCCAGCAGCATTCGACTAGCGGGAGGGCCCTACGAGCAGTACTTC.

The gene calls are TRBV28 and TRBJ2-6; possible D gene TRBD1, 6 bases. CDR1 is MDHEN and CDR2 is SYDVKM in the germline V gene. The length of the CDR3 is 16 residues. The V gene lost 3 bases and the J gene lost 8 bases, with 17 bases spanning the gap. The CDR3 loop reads CASSLSAGTGPNVLTF. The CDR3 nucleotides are TGTGCCAGCAGTTTGTCAGCCGGAACAGGGCCCAACGTCCTGACTTTC.

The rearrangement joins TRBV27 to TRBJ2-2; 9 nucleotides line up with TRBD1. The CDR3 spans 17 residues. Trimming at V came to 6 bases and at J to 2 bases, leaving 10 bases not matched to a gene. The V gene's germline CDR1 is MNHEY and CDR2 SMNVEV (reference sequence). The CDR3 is CASSLTGTGINTGELFF. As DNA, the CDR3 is TGTGCCAGCAGCCTTACCGGGACAGGGATAAACACCGGGGAGCTGTTTTTT.

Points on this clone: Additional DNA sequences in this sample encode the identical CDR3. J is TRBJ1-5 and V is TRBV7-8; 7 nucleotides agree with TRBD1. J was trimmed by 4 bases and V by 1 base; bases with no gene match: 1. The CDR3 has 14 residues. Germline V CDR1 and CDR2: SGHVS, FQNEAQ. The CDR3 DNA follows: TGTGCCAGCAGCTTAGGGACAGGAAATCAGCCCCAGCATTTT. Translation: CASSLGTGNQPQHF.

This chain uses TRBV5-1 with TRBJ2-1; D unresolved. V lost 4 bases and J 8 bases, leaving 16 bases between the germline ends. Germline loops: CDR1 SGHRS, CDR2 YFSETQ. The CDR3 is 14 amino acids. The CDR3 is CASSPNSREDEQFF. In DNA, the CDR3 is TGCGCCAGCAGCCCGAATTCTCGAGAGGATGAGCAGTTCTTC.

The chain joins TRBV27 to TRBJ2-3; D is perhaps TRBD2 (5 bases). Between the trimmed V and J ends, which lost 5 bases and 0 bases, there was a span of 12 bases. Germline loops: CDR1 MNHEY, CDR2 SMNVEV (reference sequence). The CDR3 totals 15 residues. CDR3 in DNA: TGTGCCAGCAGTCCCTTAGGGAGTAGCACAGATACGCAGTATTTT. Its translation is CASSPLGSSTDTQYF.

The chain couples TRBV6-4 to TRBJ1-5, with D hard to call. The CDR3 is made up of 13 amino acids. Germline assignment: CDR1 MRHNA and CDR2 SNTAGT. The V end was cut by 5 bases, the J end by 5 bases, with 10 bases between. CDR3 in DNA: TGTGCCAGCAGTTCCGGCCCCGATCAGCCCCAGCATTTT. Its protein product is CASSSGPDQPQHF.

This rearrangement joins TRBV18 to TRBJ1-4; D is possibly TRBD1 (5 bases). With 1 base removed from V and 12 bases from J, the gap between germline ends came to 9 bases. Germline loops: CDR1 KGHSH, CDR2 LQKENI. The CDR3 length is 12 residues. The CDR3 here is CASSPQGRELFF. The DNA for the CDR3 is TGTGCCAGCTCACCACAGGGACGAGAACTGTTTTTT.

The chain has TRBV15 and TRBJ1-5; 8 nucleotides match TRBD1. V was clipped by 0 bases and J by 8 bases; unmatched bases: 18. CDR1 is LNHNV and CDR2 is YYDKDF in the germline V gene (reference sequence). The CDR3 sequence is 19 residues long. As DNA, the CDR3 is TGTGCCACCAGCAGAGATCGGCCAGGGGGCCTTTTTTCAGGCAAGCCCCAGCATTTT. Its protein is CATSRDRPGGLFSGKPQHF.

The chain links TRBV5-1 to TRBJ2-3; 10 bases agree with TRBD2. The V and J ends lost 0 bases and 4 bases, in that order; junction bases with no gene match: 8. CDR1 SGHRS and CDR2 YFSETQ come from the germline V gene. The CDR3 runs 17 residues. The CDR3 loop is CASSLGLAGVGSDTQYF. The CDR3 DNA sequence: TGCGCCAGCAGCTTGGGGCTAGCGGGAGTAGGCTCAGATACGCAGTATTTT.

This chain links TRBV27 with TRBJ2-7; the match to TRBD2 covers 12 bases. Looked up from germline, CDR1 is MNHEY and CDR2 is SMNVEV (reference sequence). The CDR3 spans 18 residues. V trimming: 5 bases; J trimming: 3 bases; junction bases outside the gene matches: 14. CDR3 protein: CASSPGRLAGGTSYEQYF. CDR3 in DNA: TGTGCCAGCAGTCCCGGGCGGCTAGCGGGAGGGACAAGCTACGAGCAGTACTTC.

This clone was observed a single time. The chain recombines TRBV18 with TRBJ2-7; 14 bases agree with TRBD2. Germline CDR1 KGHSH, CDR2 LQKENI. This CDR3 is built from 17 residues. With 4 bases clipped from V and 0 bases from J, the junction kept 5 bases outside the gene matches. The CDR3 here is CASSRRLAGGLSYEQYF. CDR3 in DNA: TGTGCCAGCTCACGCAGACTAGCGGGAGGGCTCTCCTACGAGCAGTACTTC.

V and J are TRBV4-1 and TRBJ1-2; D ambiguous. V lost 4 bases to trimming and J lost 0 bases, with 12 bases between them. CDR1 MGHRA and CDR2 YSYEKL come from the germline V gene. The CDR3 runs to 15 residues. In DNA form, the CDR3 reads TGCGCCAGCAGCCTCTCTTCGGGTACTAACTATGGCTACACCTTC. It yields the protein CASSLSSGTNYGYTF.

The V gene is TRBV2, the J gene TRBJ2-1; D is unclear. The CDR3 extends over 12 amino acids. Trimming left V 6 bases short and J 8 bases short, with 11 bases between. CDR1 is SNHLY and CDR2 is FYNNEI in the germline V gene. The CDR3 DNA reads TGTGCCAGCAGGGCGGAGTGGCATGAGCAGTTCTTC. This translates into CASRAEWHEQFF. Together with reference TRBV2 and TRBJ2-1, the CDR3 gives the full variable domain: EPEVTQTPSHQVTQMGQEVILRCVPISNHLYFYWYRQILGQKVEFLVSFYNNEISEKSEIFDDQFSVERPDGSNFTLKIRSTKLEDSAMYFCASRAEWHEQFFGPGTRLTVL.

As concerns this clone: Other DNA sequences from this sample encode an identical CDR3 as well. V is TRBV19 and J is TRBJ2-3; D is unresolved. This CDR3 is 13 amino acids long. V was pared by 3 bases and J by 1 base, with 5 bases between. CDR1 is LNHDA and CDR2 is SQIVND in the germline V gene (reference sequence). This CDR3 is CASSIVGTDTQYF. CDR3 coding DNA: TGTGCCAGTAGTATTGTGGGCACAGATACGCAGTATTTT.

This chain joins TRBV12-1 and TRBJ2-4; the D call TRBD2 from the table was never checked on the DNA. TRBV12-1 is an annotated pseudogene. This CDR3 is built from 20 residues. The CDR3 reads CASSFEIGSEPHLAKNIQYF. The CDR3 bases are TGTGCCAGCAGCTTTGAGATCGGGAGCGAGCCTCATTTAGCCAAAAACATTCAGTACTTC.

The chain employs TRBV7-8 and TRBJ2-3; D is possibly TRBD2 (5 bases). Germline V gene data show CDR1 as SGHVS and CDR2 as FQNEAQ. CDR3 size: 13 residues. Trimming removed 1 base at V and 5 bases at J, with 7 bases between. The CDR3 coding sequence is TGTGCCAGCAGCTTAGATCGGGGAGATACGCAGTATTTT. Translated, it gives CASSLDRGDTQYF.

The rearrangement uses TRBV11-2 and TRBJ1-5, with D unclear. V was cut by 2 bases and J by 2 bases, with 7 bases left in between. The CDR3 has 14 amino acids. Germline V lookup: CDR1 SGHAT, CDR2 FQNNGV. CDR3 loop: CASSLRYGNQPQHF. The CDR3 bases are TGTGCCAGCAGCTTAAGGTATGGCAATCAGCCCCAGCATTTT.

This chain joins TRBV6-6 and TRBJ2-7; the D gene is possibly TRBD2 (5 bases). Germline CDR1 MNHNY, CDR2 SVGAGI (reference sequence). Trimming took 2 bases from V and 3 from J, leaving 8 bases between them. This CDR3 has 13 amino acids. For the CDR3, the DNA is TGTGCCAGCAGTTACGTGGAGGACTACGAGCAGTACTTC. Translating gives CASSYVEDYEQYF.

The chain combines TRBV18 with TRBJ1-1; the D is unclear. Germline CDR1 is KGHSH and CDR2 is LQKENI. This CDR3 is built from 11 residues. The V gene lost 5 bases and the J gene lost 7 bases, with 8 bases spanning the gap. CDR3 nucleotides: TGTGCCAGCTCAGCCGTTTTTGAAGCTTTCTTT. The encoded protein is CASSAVFEAFF.

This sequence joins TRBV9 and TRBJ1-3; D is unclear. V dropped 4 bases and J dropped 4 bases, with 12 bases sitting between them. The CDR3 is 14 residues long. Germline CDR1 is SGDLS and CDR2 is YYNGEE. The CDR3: CASSPQVAGNTIYF. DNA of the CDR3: TGTGCCAGCAGCCCCCAGGTGGCGGGAAACACCATATATTTT.

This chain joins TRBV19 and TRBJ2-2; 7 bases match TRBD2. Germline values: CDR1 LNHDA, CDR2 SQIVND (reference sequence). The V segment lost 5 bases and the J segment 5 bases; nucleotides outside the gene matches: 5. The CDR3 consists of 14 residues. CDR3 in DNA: TGTGCCAGTAGTCCGGCGGGAGATACCGGGGAGCTGTTTTTT. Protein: CASSPAGDTGELFF.

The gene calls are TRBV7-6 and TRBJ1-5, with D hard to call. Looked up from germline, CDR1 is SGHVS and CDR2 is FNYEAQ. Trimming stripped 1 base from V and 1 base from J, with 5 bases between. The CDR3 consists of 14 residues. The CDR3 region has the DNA TGTGCCAGCAGCTTAGATTCAAGCAATCAGCCCCAGCATTTT. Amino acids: CASSLDSSNQPQHF.

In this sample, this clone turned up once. The CDR3 here is CASSLSALAGAYEQYF. Written as DNA, the CDR3 is TGTGCCAGCAGTTTATCTGCTCTAGCGGGAGCCTACGAGCAGTACTTC. The chain is built from TRBV27 and TRBJ2-7; 10 bases are a match to TRBD2. The CDR3 extends over 16 amino acids. V shed 0 bases, J shed 2 bases, and the junction held 4 bases outside the gene matches. Germline CDR1 and CDR2: MNHEY and SMNVEV (reference sequence).

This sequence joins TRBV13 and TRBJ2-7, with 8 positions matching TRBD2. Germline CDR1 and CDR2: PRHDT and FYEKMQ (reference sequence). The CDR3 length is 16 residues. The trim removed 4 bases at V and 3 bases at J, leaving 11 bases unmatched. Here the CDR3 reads CASSWGAGLGGYEQYF. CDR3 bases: TGTGCCAGCAGCTGGGGAGCGGGACTAGGTGGCTACGAGCAGTACTTC.